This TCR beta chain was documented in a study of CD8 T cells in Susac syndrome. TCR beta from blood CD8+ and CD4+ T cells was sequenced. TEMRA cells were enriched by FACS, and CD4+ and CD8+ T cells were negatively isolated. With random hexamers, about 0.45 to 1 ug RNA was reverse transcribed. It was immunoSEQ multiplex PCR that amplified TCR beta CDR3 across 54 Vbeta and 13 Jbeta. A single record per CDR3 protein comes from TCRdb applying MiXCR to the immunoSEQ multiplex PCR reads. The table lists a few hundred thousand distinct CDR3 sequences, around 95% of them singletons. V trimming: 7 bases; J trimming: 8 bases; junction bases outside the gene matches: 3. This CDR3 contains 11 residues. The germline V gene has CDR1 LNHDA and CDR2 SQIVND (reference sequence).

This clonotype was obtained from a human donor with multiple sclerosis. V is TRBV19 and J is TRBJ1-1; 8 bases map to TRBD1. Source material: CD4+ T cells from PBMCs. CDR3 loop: CASKGTGEAFF. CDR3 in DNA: TGTGCCAGTAAAGGGACAGGAGAAGCTTTCTTT.